The 20 T cell receptor beta chains below come from one sample, sequenced in a study of vaccination and CD4 T cells after COVID-19. Oncomine TCR Beta short-read sequencing was applied to DNA from cultured CD4+ T cells. TCRdb re-analysed the PCR reads in MiXCR, keeping a single row per CDR3 protein. The sample lists approximately 6,600 distinct CDR3 sequences, over 20% occurring once. No antigen is known for these receptors. This sample's treatment: approximately 10-day PBMC culture with coronavirus spike peptide pools or control peptides (ViraFEST assay). This sample comprised CD4+ T cells from blood, cultured in vitro, obtained after SARS-CoV-2 vaccination. These receptors came from a human donor who had recovered from COVID-19.

This clonotype ranks as medium-sized (0.01 to 0.1%). The J gene is TRBJ1-5, the V gene TRBV6-1; no reliable D call. The length of the CDR3 is 12 residues. The V gene lost 6 bases and the J gene lost 6 bases, with 9 bases spanning the gap. Germline values: CDR1 MNHNS, CDR2 SASEGT. The CDR3 bases are TGTGCCAGCAGGACCGTTCCTCAGCCCCAGCATTTT. This translates into CASRTVPQPQHF.

This clonotype was found once. V and J are TRBV19 and TRBJ2-2, with 8 nucleotides matching TRBD1. J gave up 0 bases and V 6 bases, and 3 bases lay outside the gene matches. Germline CDR1 LNHDA, CDR2 SQIVND (reference sequence). This CDR3 contains 15 residues. The CDR3 DNA follows: TGTGCCAGTAGGACAGGGGCCTCGAACACCGGGGAGCTGTTTTTT. It codes for CASRTGASNTGELFF. Based on the CDR3 plus reference TRBV19 and TRBJ2-2, the full variable domain is DGGITQSPKYLFRKEGQNVTLSCEQNLNHDAMYWYRQDPGQGLRLIYYSQIVNDFQKGDIAEGYSVSREKKESFPLTVTSAQKNPTAFYLCASRTGASNTGELFFGEGSRLTVL.

This clonotype was detected only a few times. The chain is built from TRBV27 and TRBJ2-7, with D maybe TRBD1 (6 bases). Deletions cut 4 bases from V and 2 bases from J, with 12 bases between. The CDR3 is 14 amino acids. Germline CDR1 and CDR2: MNHEY and SMNVEV (reference sequence). The CDR3 DNA is TGTGCCAGCAGTTACAAAGGGGGAGCCTACGAGCAGTACTTC. This translates into CASSYKGGAYEQYF.

This chain connects TRBV2 to TRBJ1-2; TRBD1 might be the D (5 bases). The CDR3 loop spans 13 amino acids. Trimming shortened V by 5 bases and J by 5 bases, and 12 bases separated the two germline ends. The V gene's germline CDR1 is SNHLY and CDR2 FYNNEI. DNA for the CDR3: TGTGCCAGCAGTACGGACATTAATTATGGCTACACCTTC. Amino acid sequence: CASSTDINYGYTF.

V usage is TRBV11-1 and J usage is TRBJ1-2; the D is unclear. This CDR3 has 14 residues. Germline assignment: CDR1 SGHAT and CDR2 FQDESV (reference sequence). Trimming pared 1 base from V and 6 bases from J, leaving 12 bases between. This CDR3 is CASSLGLGGDGYTF. In nucleotides, the CDR3 is TGTGCCAGCAGCTTAGGCCTGGGCGGAGATGGCTACACCTTC.

Written as DNA, the CDR3 is TGCAGTGCCCCCCGCCCGGGACAGGGGACCTACGAGCAGTACTTC. It codes for CSAPRPGQGTYEQYF. V gene TRBV20-1 combines with J gene TRBJ2-7, with 10 bases that match TRBD1. The germline V gene has CDR1 DFQATT and CDR2 SNEGSKA (reference sequence). The V gene end was trimmed by 6 bases and the J gene end by 2 bases; junction bases not matched to a gene: 10. The CDR3 runs to 15 residues.

For this clonotype: One base away lies a much larger clone, so this may be a sequencing read error. DNA of the CDR3: TGCGGTGCTAGAGGAGGGGAAGGGAGGGCCACTGAAGCTTTCTTT. Amino acids: CGARGGEGRATEAFF. The chain couples TRBV20-1 to TRBJ1-1, with D possibly matching TRBD1 (5 bases). The germline V gene encodes CDR1 DFQATT and CDR2 SNEGSKA (reference sequence). The CDR3 runs 15 residues.

This clonotype was detected only a few times. An end of the junction differs from the germline gene, which may be a read error. The J gene is TRBJ1-2, the V gene TRBV6-1, with D maybe TRBD1 (5 bases). CDR1 is MNHNS, CDR2 SASEGT, per germline. This CDR3 contains 14 residues. The CDR3 DNA reads TGTGCCAGCAGTGTGCAGGGCCCTAATTATGGCTACACCTTC. Translating gives CASSVQGPNYGYTF.

The sample holds a few counts of this clonotype. V usage is TRBV11-1 and J usage is TRBJ2-7, with no clear D. V gave up 4 bases and J gave up 5 bases, with 12 bases separating them. The CDR3 loop spans 13 amino acids. The germline gives CDR1 SGHAT, CDR2 FQDESV (reference sequence). CDR3 nucleotides: TGTGCCAGCAGCTCCTCCCCCATACACGAGCAGTACTTC. It specifies CASSSSPIHEQYF.

This sequence joins TRBV5-1 and TRBJ2-1; 11 nucleotides agree with TRBD2. Germline CDR1 reads SGHRS; CDR2 reads YFSETQ. This CDR3 is built from 16 residues. The trim removed 0 bases at V and 7 bases at J, leaving 6 bases unmatched. The CDR3 DNA reads TGCGCCAGCAGCTTGGCCGGGACTAGCGGAAGAAATGAGCAGTTCTTC. Its translation: CASSLAGTSGRNEQFF.

This chain uses TRBV28 with TRBJ2-7; D remains ambiguous. The V gene lost 3 bases and the J gene lost 6 bases, with 9 bases spanning the gap. The germline gives CDR1 MDHEN, CDR2 SYDVKM. The CDR3 sequence is 12 residues long. The CDR3 DNA is TGTGCCAGCAGTTTCTATCTTTCCGAGCAGTACTTC. The encoded protein is CASSFYLSEQYF. Using reference TRBV28 and TRBJ2-7 for the parts outside the CDR3, the full variable domain is DVKVTQSSRYLVKRTGEKVFLECVQDMDHENMFWYRQDPGLGLRLIYFSYDVKMKEKGDIPEGYSVSREKKERFSLILESASTNQTSMYLCASSFYLSEQYFGPGTRLTVT.

By share, this clonotype counts as medium-sized. J is TRBJ1-2 and V is TRBV6-5; TRBD1 is a possible D gene (6 bases). The V gene's germline CDR1 is MNHEY and CDR2 SVGAGI. V was trimmed by 4 bases and J by 5 bases, leaving 17 bases between them. The length of the CDR3 is 15 residues. CDR3 region: CASSSTATGLYGYTF. The CDR3 DNA reads TGTGCCAGCAGTTCAACTGCAACAGGGTTGTATGGCTACACCTTC.

The chain employs TRBV28 and TRBJ1-1; 11 nucleotides line up with TRBD1. Germline CDR1 reads MDHEN; CDR2 reads SYDVKM. CDR3 length equals 15 residues. V was clipped by 5 bases and J by 7 bases; unmatched bases: 9. The CDR3 DNA follows: TGTGCCAGCAGTGGACAGGGGGCGCAAGTTGTTGAAGCTTTCTTT. Its translation is CASSGQGAQVVEAFF.

V is TRBV20-1 and J is TRBJ2-7; 8 nucleotides match TRBD1. Germline CDR1 is DFQATT and CDR2 is SNEGSKA (reference sequence). The V gene end was trimmed by 3 bases and the J gene end by 1 base; junction bases not matched to a gene: 8. CDR3 length: 15 amino acids. The DNA of the CDR3 is TGCAGTGCTAGTCCCGACAGGGGCTCATCCTACGAGCAGTACTTC. It encodes CSASPDRGSSYEQYF.

V gene TRBV4-1 combines with J gene TRBJ2-5; possibly TRBD2 for D (6 bases). This CDR3 region has 15 residues. The germline V and J ends were trimmed by 4 bases and 5 bases, with 17 bases remaining between them. Germline CDR1 is MGHRA and CDR2 is YSYEKL. In DNA, the CDR3 is TGCGCCAGCAGCCTGTGGGGGGATGGGAGGGAGACCCAGTACTTC. Translation gives CASSLWGDGRETQYF.

This clonotype was counted between two and nine times. The V and J genes are TRBV6-1 and TRBJ2-3; TRBD1 matches at 8 bases. CDR3 length: 13 residues. Germline assignment: CDR1 MNHNS and CDR2 SASEGT. V gave up 6 bases and J gave up 6 bases; unmatched junction bases: 5. The CDR3, as DNA: TGTGCCAGCAGCCTCCGACAGGGGGATACGCAGTATTTT. This translates into CASSLRQGDTQYF.

This clonotype is medium-sized (0.01 to 0.1%). CDR3 in amino acids: CSVSPQSQYF. Here the CDR3 DNA reads TGCAGTGTCTCCCCCCAATCGCAGTATTTT. The rearrangement links TRBV20-1 to TRBJ2-3; D call uncertain. With 7 bases removed from V and 10 bases from J, the gap between germline ends came to 12 bases. The germline CDR1 and CDR2 sequences are DFQATT and SNEGSKA (reference sequence). The CDR3 is made up of 10 amino acids.

DNA of the CDR3: TGCAGTGCTAGAGATTTTCGTCGGGGAGATAACGGGGAGCTGTTTTTT. Translated: CSARDFRRGDNGELFF. The chain employs TRBV20-1 and TRBJ2-2; D possibly corresponds to TRBD2 (5 bases). The V gene's germline CDR1 is DFQATT and CDR2 SNEGSKA (reference sequence). The CDR3 runs 16 residues. Trimming cost V 0 bases and J 7 bases, with 18 bases left between them.

By sample share, this clonotype is medium-sized. V usage is TRBV7-9 and J usage is TRBJ1-1; tentative D call: TRBD1 (5 bases). This CDR3 comprises 14 residues. Looked up from germline, CDR1 is SEHNR and CDR2 is FQNEAQ (reference sequence). V lost 8 bases to trimming and J lost 4 bases, with 17 bases between them. CDR3 DNA sequence: TGTGCCAGCGGTGGACCGGGGGGGAGCACTGAAGCTTTCTTT. Protein sequence: CASGGPGGSTEAFF.

V usage is TRBV5-4 and J usage is TRBJ2-3; 14 nucleotides align to TRBD2. The V and J ends lost 4 bases and 3 bases, in that order; junction bases with no gene match: 4. CDR3 length: 16 residues. Germline V gene data show CDR1 as SGHNT and CDR2 as YYREEE (reference sequence). CDR3: CASSRGLAGVTDTQYF. The CDR3 DNA is TGTGCCAGCAGCCGGGGACTAGCGGGGGTAACAGATACGCAGTATTTT.